The T cell receptor (beta chain) under discussion was sequenced for a study of CD8+ T cells in alopecia areata. Peripheral blood and lesional scalp punch biopsies were taken from alopecia areata patients. Sorting of CD4+ and CD8+ T cells was performed on PBMCs. The CDR3 is 14 residues long. CDR1 is GTSNPN and CDR2 is SVGIG in the germline V gene (reference sequence). Deletions cut 0 bases from V and 4 bases from J, with 10 bases between. The sequencing template was cDNA reverse transcribed from extracted RNA. The method was immunoSEQ multiplex PCR; TCRdb's version includes in-frame clones alone and lacks a portion of them. The table shows some 170,000 clones, with less than 80% occurring only once.

The clonotype originates from a human donor with alopecia areata. Sequenced material: CD8+ T cells sorted from blood, taken at week 0. J is TRBJ1-5 and V is TRBV30, with a possible D match to TRBD1 (6 bases). The CDR3 is CAWSVGGDNQPQHF. For the CDR3, the DNA is TGTGCCTGGAGTGTAGGGGGGGATAATCAGCCCCAGCATTTT. The full variable domain, in which reference TRBV30 and TRBJ1-5 provide the parts outside the CDR3, is SQTIHQWPATLVQPVGSPLSLECTVEGTSNPNLYWYRQAAGRGLQLLFYSVGIGQISSEVPQNLSASRPQDRQFILSSKKLLLSDSGFYLCAWSVGGDNQPQHFGDGTRLSIL.